This T cell receptor beta chain came from a study of cytomegalovirus exposure and HLA in healthy donors. Primers: 60 Vbeta forward and 13 Jbeta reverse. The method was immunoSEQ multiplex PCR; TCRdb's version includes in-frame clones alone and lacks a portion of them. This sample has about 120,000 clones; roughly 72% occur once, and the top ten carry 4%. Per germline, CDR1 MNHNY and CDR2 SVGAGI (reference sequence). The trim removed 6 bases at V and 1 base at J, leaving 4 bases unmatched. The CDR3 consists of 16 residues. The sample comprised PBMCs. This chain links TRBV6-6 with TRBJ2-3, with TRBD2 identical over 13 bases. The source of this sequence is a man in his forties in good health and CMV-seropositive. CDR3 loop: CASSHGTSGGTDTQYF. Written as DNA, the CDR3 is TGTGCCAGCAGCCACGGGACTAGCGGGGGCACAGATACGCAGTATTTT.